This is a list of T cell receptor beta chains from one sample in a study of blood T cell repertoires in COVID-19. The repertoire was sequenced with immunoSEQ multiplex PCR; TCRdb's copy has only in-frame clones and lacks some. This table holds about 350,000 clones, roughly 89% found once. The source material was peripheral blood. These receptors came from a woman in her sixties with COVID-19, enrolled during active disease. Both conserved end residues are part of each CDR3. D genes are given only for firm matches. Clone size is shown for a subset of rows, as once, few, many or a class of expanded clone.

clone_size j_call v_call d_call cdr3_aa cdr3_nt
- TRBJ1-1 TRBV11-2 - CASTRQDNILVAFF TGTGCCAGCACCCGTCAGGATAATATACTGGTAGCTTTCTTT
- TRBJ1-2 TRBV11-1 - CASSKEASNYGYTF TGTGCCAGCAGCAAGGAGGCGTCTAACTATGGCTACACCTTC
few TRBJ1-5 TRBV2 TRBD1 CASRGQGVTGQPQHF TGTGCCAGCAGGGGACAGGGTGTGACAGGTCAGCCCCAGCATTTT
- TRBJ1-5 TRBV30 - CAWSVQDYSNQPQHF TGTGCCTGGAGTGTACAAGATTATAGCAATCAGCCCCAGCATTTT
- TRBJ1-6 TRBV12-3/TRBV12-4 - CASSSQGNSPLHF TGTGCCAGCAGTTCCCAGGGTAATTCACCCCTCCACTTT
- TRBJ1-5 TRBV5-6 - CASSLPGAGGNQPQHF TGTGCCAGCAGCCTCCCAGGGGCAGGGGGCAATCAGCCCCAGCATTTT
once TRBJ1-1 TRBV5-1 - CASSLADSSGSFF TGCGCCAGCAGCTTGGCGGACAGTTCGGGGTCTTTCTTT
- TRBJ1-3 TRBV7-6 - CASSFTPGQPESSGNTIYF TGTGCCAGCAGCTTCACTCCGGGACAACCAGAGAGCTCTGGAAACACCATATATTTT
- TRBJ2-5 TRBV18 - CASSPQSRQETQYF TGTGCCAGCTCACCACAGTCCAGGCAAGAGACCCAGTACTTC
once TRBJ1-1 TRBV9 TRBD1 CASSVGGGASEAFF TGTGCCAGCAGCGTAGGAGGGGGCGCGTCGGAAGCTTTCTTT
- TRBJ2-7 TRBV12-3/TRBV12-4 - CASSLSLAYEQYF TGTGCCAGCAGTTTATCACTAGCTTACGAGCAGTACTTC
once TRBJ2-2 TRBV2 - CASRQGRFNTGELFF TGTGCCAGCAGACAGGGGAGGTTTAACACCGGGGAGCTGTTTTTT
once TRBJ2-7 TRBV6-6 - CASSMSPYEQYF TGTGCCAGCAGTATGAGTCCCTACGAGCAGTACTTC
- TRBJ1-1 TRBV15 - CATGVGGVGTEAFF TGTGCCACCGGGGTAGGGGGAGTTGGCACTGAAGCTTTCTTT
- TRBJ1-1 TRBV19 - CASIDVRGGRAEAFF TGTGCCAGTATAGATGTTCGGGGGGGGAGGGCTGAAGCTTTCTTT
- TRBJ1-2 TRBV7-8 - CASSFTTPAGYGYTF TGTGCCAGCAGCTTTACAACGCCGGCAGGCTATGGCTACACCTTC
- TRBJ2-2 TRBV19 TRBD2 CASSSIMGRAGELFF TGTGCCAGTAGTAGCATCATGGGGAGGGCCGGGGAGCTGTTTTTT
- TRBJ1-2 TRBV5-6 - CASSQTDYGYTF TGTGCCAGCTCCCAGACAGACTATGGCTACACCTTC
- TRBJ1-2 TRBV4-2 - CASSQDWGGGYTF TGTGCCAGCAGCCAAGATTGGGGGGGCGGCTACACCTTC
- TRBJ2-2 TRBV4-2 TRBD2 CASSQGLAVTGELFF TGTGCCAGCAGCCAAGGACTAGCGGTAACCGGGGAGCTGTTTTTT
- TRBJ1-3 TRBV27 - CASSLFPVGQSSGNTIYF TGTGCCAGCAGTTTATTCCCCGTTGGACAGAGCTCTGGAAACACCATATATTTT
- TRBJ2-2 TRBV4-2 TRBD2 CASTTSGRGDTGELFF TGTGCCAGCACCACTTCTGGGCGGGGGGACACCGGGGAGCTGTTTTTT
- TRBJ1-6 TRBV9 - CASSVSPNSPLHF TGTGCCAGCAGCGTATCCCCAAATTCACCCCTCCACTTT
- TRBJ1-2 TRBV12-3/TRBV12-4 TRBD1 CAGQGAPFGGYTF TGTGCCGGACAGGGGGCACCTTTCGGTGGCTACACCTTC
- TRBJ1-5 TRBV5-5 - CASSSPGSVYSNQPQHF TGTGCCAGCAGCTCCCCAGGGTCGGTGTATAGCAATCAGCCCCAGCATTTT
- TRBJ1-5 TRBV18 - CASSGLPNNQPQHF TGTGCCAGCTCTGGCCTTCCAAACAATCAGCCCCAGCATTTT
- TRBJ2-3 TRBV3-1/TRBV3-2 - CASSQDQASASNTQYF TGTGCCAGCAGCCAAGATCAGGCTAGCGCCTCGAATACGCAGTATTTT
- TRBJ1-1 TRBV28 - CASSLPYTEAFF TGTGCCAGCAGTTTACCCTACACTGAAGCTTTCTTT
- TRBJ1-2 TRBV3-1/TRBV3-2 TRBD1 CASSQEGATGGRIHGYTF TGTGCCAGCAGCCAAGAAGGGGCGACAGGGGGGCGCATCCATGGCTACACCTTC
- TRBJ2-4 TRBV18 - CASSPPLEGKNIQYF TGTGCCAGCTCACCACCGCTCGAGGGCAAAAACATTCAGTACTTC
- TRBJ2-5 TRBV18 - CASSPGGRETQYF TGTGCCAGCTCACCAGGGGGCAGAGAGACCCAGTACTTC
- TRBJ2-7 TRBV15 - CATSGKDSLDHEQYF TGTGCCACCAGCGGTAAGGACAGTTTGGACCACGAGCAGTACTTC
once TRBJ1-2 TRBV19 - CASSNPLTGYGYTF TGTGCCAGTAGTAATCCTCTGACGGGGTATGGCTACACCTTC
- TRBJ2-4 TRBV24-1 - CATSDPGENIQYF TGTGCCACCAGTGATCCAGGGGAAAACATTCAGTACTTC
- TRBJ1-1 TRBV10-3 TRBD1 CAISRQGQMNTEAFF TGTGCCATCAGTCGACAGGGTCAAATGAACACTGAAGCTTTCTTT
- TRBJ1-4 TRBV6-1 - CASSERSLNEKLFF TGTGCCAGCAGTGAAAGAAGCTTGAATGAAAAACTGTTTTTT
- TRBJ1-5 TRBV2 TRBD1 CASSGQGQQPQHF TGTGCCAGCAGCGGACAGGGCCAACAGCCCCAGCATTTT
- TRBJ1-6 TRBV6-1 - CASSEAGQLYNSPLHF TGTGCCAGCAGTGAAGCTGGGCAGTTGTATAATTCACCCCTCCACTTT
- TRBJ1-3 TRBV6-4 TRBD1 CASTTGGPGNTIYF TGTGCCAGCACTACAGGGGGCCCTGGAAACACCATATATTTT
- TRBJ1-4 TRBV7-9 TRBD1 CASSQGGATNEKLFF TGTGCCAGCAGCCAGGGGGGAGCAACTAATGAAAAACTGTTTTTT
- TRBJ1-6 TRBV2 TRBD1 CASNRQGANSPLHF TGTGCCAGCAACAGACAGGGGGCAAATTCACCCCTCCACTTT
- TRBJ1-1 TRBV29-1 - CSAVETGGSEAFF TGCAGCGCTGTGGAGACGGGCGGGTCTGAAGCTTTCTTT
- TRBJ2-3 TRBV9 TRBD2 CASSTRIAGGGPDTQYF TGTGCCAGCAGCACTCGGATAGCGGGGGGCGGCCCAGATACGCAGTATTTT
- TRBJ1-3 TRBV9 TRBD1 CASSGSGTGHEKSSGNTIYF TGTGCCAGCAGCGGTTCCGGGACAGGGCATGAAAAAAGCTCTGGAAACACCATATATTTT